The clone carrying this T cell receptor (beta chain) was found a few times. The V end lost 3 bases, the J end lost 2 bases, and 11 bases lay between the germline ends. The CDR3 totals 14 residues. Germline values: CDR1 SEHNR, CDR2 FQNEAQ (reference sequence). This sample stems from a study of T-cell reconstitution after alpha-beta-depleted transplantation in children. The TCRbeta library incorporated unique molecular identifiers. TCRdb reprocessed the PCR reads with MiXCR, giving one entry per CDR3 protein. The data contain 250,000 to 350,000 distinct CDR3 sequences, roughly 9.5% of them seen just once; the ten biggest clones take up about 9.5%.

This sample comprised PBMCs from the stem cell graft donor, obtained from the stem cell graft. This clonotype was obtained from a human donor who donated a stem cell graft to a child with SCID. The rearrangement uses TRBV7-9 and TRBJ2-7, with D possibly matching TRBD2 (6 bases). This CDR3 is CASSFSGTAYEQYF. The CDR3 DNA reads TGTGCCAGCAGCTTCAGTGGGACTGCCTACGAGCAGTACTTC.